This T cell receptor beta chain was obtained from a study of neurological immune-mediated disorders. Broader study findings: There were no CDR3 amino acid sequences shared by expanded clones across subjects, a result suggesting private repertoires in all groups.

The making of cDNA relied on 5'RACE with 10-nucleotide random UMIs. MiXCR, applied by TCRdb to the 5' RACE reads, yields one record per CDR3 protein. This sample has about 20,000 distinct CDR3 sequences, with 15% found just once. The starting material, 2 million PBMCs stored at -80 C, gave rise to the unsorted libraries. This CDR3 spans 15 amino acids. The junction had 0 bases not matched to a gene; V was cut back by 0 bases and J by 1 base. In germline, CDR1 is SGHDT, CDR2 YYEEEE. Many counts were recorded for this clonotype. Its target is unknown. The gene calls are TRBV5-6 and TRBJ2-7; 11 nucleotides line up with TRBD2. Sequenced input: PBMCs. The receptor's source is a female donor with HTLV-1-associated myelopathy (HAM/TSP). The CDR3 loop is CASSLGLAGSYEQYF. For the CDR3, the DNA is TGTGCCAGCAGCTTGGGACTAGCGGGGTCCTACGAGCAGTACTTC. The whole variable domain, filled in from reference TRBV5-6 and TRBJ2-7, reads DAGVTQSPTHLIKTRGQQVTLRCSPKSGHDTVSWYQQALGQGPQFIFQYYEEEERQRGNFPDRFSGHQFPNYSSELNVNALLLGDSALYLCASSLGLAGSYEQYFGPGTRLTVT.